A single T cell receptor beta chain is shown here with its context. Antigen specificity is unknown. V shed 5 bases and J shed 0 bases, with 11 bases lying between them. Germline values: CDR1 DFQATT, CDR2 SNEGSKA (reference sequence). This CDR3 has 14 residues. The sample is drawn from a study of identical twins' blood T cells. Study results and caveats: Each donor's most abundant TCRbeta clonotypes shared more CDR3 sequences with her twin than unrelated donors. Twins shared about as many clonotypes as their cloneset sizes predicted.

TCR cDNA libraries were made from RNA using a previously described, modified protocol. TCRdb re-derived calls from the 5' RACE reads in MiXCR, one entry per CDR3 protein. The data contain hundreds of thousands of distinct CDR3 sequences, over 25% of them singletons. The chain recombines TRBV20-1 with TRBJ1-3; D not certain. This receptor was obtained from a woman between 18 and 49 years old in good health. The material sequenced was PBMCs. As DNA, the CDR3 is TGCAGTGCTCCAACAGAGAGCTCTGGAAACACCATATATTTT. Its protein is CSAPTESSGNTIYF.